This entry lists 32 T cell receptor beta chains sequenced from one sample in a study of T cells in Graves' hyperthyroidism and ophthalmopathy. There were TCR beta CDR3 regions amplified from RNA transcripts. HTBI primers were employed in a first-round RT-PCR of the TCR CDR3. TCRdb analysed the multiplex PCR reads with MiXCR anew, one entry per CDR3 protein. The sample lists roughly 500,000 distinct CDR3 sequences; 46% were seen once. Sequenced: peripheral blood or thyroid tissue (not recorded which). The receptors derive from an adult woman with Graves' disease, either hyperthyroidism or ophthalmopathy (not recorded which).

Ten or more counts support this clonotype. The chain employs TRBV6-4 and TRBJ2-6; 7 nucleotides agree with TRBD1. Germline trimming cut 2 bases from V and 12 bases from J; bases unmatched to any gene: 4. Germline CDR1 is MRHNA and CDR2 is SNTAGT. CDR3 size: 13 residues. For the CDR3, the DNA is TGTGCCAGCAGTGACGGGGACAGCGGCGTCCTGACTTTC. Protein: CASSDGDSGVLTF.

This clonotype was observed many times. CDR3 loop: CASTEQGAWETQYF. In DNA form, the CDR3 reads TGCGCCAGCACCGAACAGGGGGCATGGGAGACCCAGTACTTC. V is TRBV5-1 and J is TRBJ2-5; 9 positions match TRBD1. The J segment lost 5 bases and the V segment lost 6 bases, leaving 8 bases of the junction unmatched. CDR3 length equals 14 residues. Germline V gives CDR1 SGHRS, CDR2 YFSETQ.

This clonotype has a single count. This chain joins TRBV7-2 and TRBJ1-4, with D hard to call. Germline CDR1 and CDR2: SGHTA and FQGNSA. Trimming took 2 bases from V and 3 from J, leaving 10 bases between them. This CDR3 contains 15 residues. CDR3 protein: CASSLRAMANEKLFF. The CDR3 bases are TGTGCCAGCAGCTTAAGGGCTATGGCTAATGAAAAACTGTTTTTT.

This chain uses TRBV12-3 or TRBV12-4 with TRBJ2-5; D not certain. V lost 6 bases and J lost 5, with 19 bases in between. The CDR3 has 15 residues. The CDR3 reads CASSPQVNTAETQYF. The DNA for the CDR3 is TGTGCCAGCAGCCCGCAGGTTAACACAGCGGAGACCCAGTACTTC.

A note on this clonotype: No conserved phenylalanine or tryptophan ends this CDR3, so it is likely a read error. The limits of the CDR3 on the DNA are not certain, so only TCRdb's listed CDR3 is given. This rearrangement joins TRBV24-1 to TRBJ2-5. From its first to its last residue, the CDR3 has 8 amino acids. CDR1 and CDR2 (germline): KGHDR, SFDVKD. CDR3 amino acids: CATSDSYT.

This clonotype appeared many times. This chain links TRBV7-6 with TRBJ1-2, with 8 bases aligning to TRBD1. V gave up 5 bases and J gave up 4 bases; unmatched junction bases: 12. The germline V gene has CDR1 SGHVS and CDR2 FNYEAQ. This CDR3 region has 16 residues. The CDR3 region is CASSGRIGQGSYGYTF. In DNA form, the CDR3 reads TGTGCCAGCAGCGGACGTATCGGACAGGGTTCCTATGGCTACACCTTC.

The chain uses TRBV11-3 and TRBJ1-2; D is possibly TRBD1 (5 bases). Germline V gene sequence: CDR1 SGHNT, CDR2 YENEEA. This CDR3 spans 15 amino acids. V lost 5 bases and J 2 bases, leaving 15 bases between the germline ends. DNA of the CDR3: TGTGCCAGCAGCCTGAACCTGTGGGGGAACTATGGCTACACCTTC. Translation gives CASSLNLWGNYGYTF.

This clonotype was seen at least ten times. The chain uses TRBV5-1 and TRBJ2-5; weak D call: TRBD1 (5 bases). The germline CDR1 and CDR2 sequences are SGHRS and YFSETQ. There are 14 residues in the CDR3. Trimming pared 2 bases from V and 3 bases from J, leaving 11 bases between. The DNA for the CDR3 is TGCGCCAGCAGCTTTGCGACAGCCAAAGAGACCCAGTACTTC. Its translation is CASSFATAKETQYF.

The chain employs TRBV7-8 and TRBJ1-2; tentatively, D is TRBD1 (5 bases). V lost 1 base and J lost 1, with 19 bases in between. The CDR3 has 18 residues. Germline CDR1 is SGHVS and CDR2 is FQNEAQ. This chain's CDR3 is CASSLGGAWGWINYGYTF. The CDR3 coding sequence is TGTGCCAGCAGCTTAGGAGGGGCTTGGGGTTGGATTAACTATGGCTACACCTTC.

This clonotype was recorded many times. This rearrangement joins TRBV6-6 to TRBJ1-6; 8 bases map to TRBD1. V lost 2 bases and J lost 9; bases outside the gene matches: 6. The CDR3 runs to 15 residues. Germline V gene data show CDR1 as MNHNY and CDR2 as SVGAGI (reference sequence). CDR3 sequence reads: CASSYGQGGSSPLHF. The CDR3 DNA reads TGTGCCAGCAGTTACGGACAGGGTGGGAGTTCACCCCTCCACTTT.

Concerning this clonotype: Likely a read error: the CDR3 ends without its conserved phenylalanine or tryptophan. The DNA is omitted, as the CDR3 cannot be located on it reliably, and the CDR3 follows TCRdb's listing. The chain links TRBV7-9 to TRBJ2-5; the table gives TRBD1 as D, unverified against the DNA. Germline CDR1 SEHNR, CDR2 FQNEAQ (reference sequence). The CDR3 spans 8 amino acids, including both terminal residues. The chain's CDR3 is CASSPTGL.

This chain connects TRBV7-8 to TRBJ1-1, with D possibly TRBD1 on 5 matching bases. V shed 4 bases and J shed 4 bases, with 10 bases lying between them. The length of the CDR3 is 13 residues. CDR1 SGHVS and CDR2 FQNEAQ come from the germline V gene. CDR3 sequence reads: CASSSRALTEAFF. CDR3 sequence (DNA): TGTGCCAGCAGCTCCAGGGCCCTCACTGAAGCTTTCTTT.

This chain connects TRBV11-2 to TRBJ1-6, with 7 nucleotides matching TRBD1. The CDR3 extends over 17 amino acids. Germline values: CDR1 SGHAT, CDR2 FQNNGV. The junction had 11 bases not matched to a gene; V was cut back by 1 base and J by 8 bases. This CDR3 is CASSLVRGPPADSPLHF. CDR3 bases: TGTGCCAGCAGCTTAGTGAGGGGGCCTCCGGCGGATTCACCCCTCCACTTT.

This clonotype appeared many times. The V gene is TRBV14, the J gene TRBJ2-5; tentatively, D is TRBD1 (5 bases). Trimming removed 3 bases from V and 5 bases from J, with 7 bases in between. The CDR3 spans 12 residues. CDR1 is SGHDN, CDR2 FVKESK, per germline. The CDR3 spells CASSQAGETQYF. Here the CDR3 DNA reads TGTGCCAGCAGCCAGGCAGGGGAGACCCAGTACTTC.

This sequence joins TRBV7-8 and TRBJ2-7; D perhaps matches TRBD2 (6 bases). Trimming left V 2 bases short and J 0 bases short, with 11 bases between. The germline V gene has CDR1 SGHVS and CDR2 FQNEAQ. This CDR3 comprises 15 residues. The CDR3 bases are TGTGCCAGCAGCTTAAAGGGACTGTACTCCTACGAGCAGTACTTC. Its protein is CASSLKGLYSYEQYF.

This clonotype was found a few times. The CDR3 bases are TGTGCCATCAGTGACGGGACTAGCGGAACCGTGGGGACCCAGTACTTC. Protein: CAISDGTSGTVGTQYF. V and J are TRBV10-3 and TRBJ2-5, with TRBD2 matching 11 bases. This CDR3 comprises 16 residues. The junction had 10 bases not matched to a gene; V was cut back by 3 bases and J by 7 bases. The V gene's germline CDR1 is ENHRY and CDR2 SYGVKD.

Ten or more counts support this clonotype. This chain connects TRBV29-1 to TRBJ2-7; 7 bases align to TRBD1. The germline V gene encodes CDR1 SQVTM and CDR2 ANQGSEA. V shed 6 bases, J shed 3 bases, and the junction held 8 bases outside the gene matches. The CDR3 contains 13 residues. CDR3 bases: TGCAGCGTAGAGAGGGACAGTAACTACGAGCAGTACTTC. This gives the protein CSVERDSNYEQYF.

This clonotype was counted once. A read error may account for a junction end that differs from germline. This chain joins TRBV7-2 and TRBJ2-5; a weak D match, TRBD2 (6 bases). Germline V gene sequence: CDR1 SGHTA, CDR2 FQGNSA. The CDR3 contains 15 residues. The CDR3 loop is CASSLGSGFQETQCF. CDR3 coding DNA: TGTGCCAGCAGCTTGGGAAGCGGGTTCCAAGAGACCCAGTGCTTC.

In this sample, this clonotype turned up a few times. The chain recombines TRBV5-1 with TRBJ1-1, with 7 nucleotides matching TRBD1. The trim removed 4 bases at V and 9 bases at J, leaving 3 bases unmatched. From germline, CDR1 is SGHRS and CDR2 YFSETQ. The CDR3 extends over 11 amino acids. DNA of the CDR3: TGCGCCAGCAGCCCAGGGGGGAAAGCTTTCTTT. It is translated as CASSPGGKAFF.

The chain combines TRBV15 with TRBJ2-3, with 7 bases that match TRBD2. Trimming removed 5 bases from V and 5 bases from J; junction bases left unmatched: 10. CDR1 is LNHNV, CDR2 YYDKDF, per germline (reference sequence). The CDR3 contains 15 residues. CDR3 DNA: TGTGCCACCAGCTTCCGGGCGGGAGCAGGAGATACGCAGTATTTT. Translating gives CATSFRAGAGDTQYF.

Many counts were recorded for this clonotype. The chain employs TRBV15 and TRBJ1-1; a weak D match, TRBD1 (6 bases). V dropped 5 bases and J dropped 9 bases, with 16 bases sitting between them. The CDR3 is 13 residues long. Germline V gene lookup returns CDR1 LNHNV and CDR2 YYDKDF (reference sequence). The CDR3 region has the DNA TGTGCCACCAGCCCCCGGGCGGGGGGCCAAGCTTTCTTT. Its translation is CATSPRAGGQAFF.

To note about this clonotype: No DNA is shown, since the ends of the CDR3 on it are uncertain; the CDR3 is the one TCRdb lists. J is TRBJ2-2 and V is TRBV9. 11 amino acids form the CDR3, both terminal residues included. The germline V gene encodes CDR1 SGDLS and CDR2 YYNGEE. This chain's CDR3 is CASNPRGSCFF.

CDR3 loop: CSVVGTGGNTGELFF. The CDR3 bases are TGCAGCGTTGTTGGGACAGGGGGCAACACCGGGGAGCTGTTTTTT. V and J are TRBV29-1 and TRBJ1-4; TRBD1 aligns across 12 bases. The J call may be incorrect, as the DNA end agrees better with TRBJ2-2. Germline CDR1 reads SQVTM; CDR2 reads ANQGSEA. The CDR3 covers 15 residues.

This sequence joins TRBV10-3 and TRBJ1-1; D perhaps matches TRBD1 (6 bases). Trimming pared 0 bases from V and 3 bases from J, leaving 8 bases between. The CDR3 consists of 14 residues. The germline V gene has CDR1 ENHRY and CDR2 SYGVKD. The CDR3 nucleotides are TGTGCCATCAGTGAGTCGCGGACAGACACTGAAGCTTTCTTT. This codes for CAISESRTDTEAFF.

In this sample, this clonotype turned up many times. The chain is built from TRBV7-6 and TRBJ2-5; D is perhaps TRBD1 (6 bases). Trimming left V 2 bases short and J 2 bases short, with 15 bases between. The CDR3 covers 16 residues. CDR1 and CDR2 from the germline V gene are SGHVS and FNYEAQ. The CDR3 nucleotides read TGTGCCAGCAGCTTACTTTTGGGGCAGGGGCAAGAGACCCAGTACTTC. Residues: CASSLLLGQGQETQYF.

The J gene is TRBJ1-6, the V gene TRBV6-6; no definite D call. Germline V lookup: CDR1 MNHNY, CDR2 SVGAGI (reference sequence). V lost 7 bases and J lost 0, with 7 bases in between. This CDR3 comprises 14 residues. As DNA, the CDR3 is TGTGCCAGCAAGGCGAACTCCTATAATTCACCCCTCCACTTT. It codes for CASKANSYNSPLHF.

The chain employs TRBV14 and TRBJ1-3; unclear D gene. CDR3 length equals 13 residues. Germline V gene lookup returns CDR1 SGHDN and CDR2 FVKESK. Trimming took off 0 bases at V and 7 bases at J, with 7 bases between the two ends. The CDR3 spells CASSQDRANTIYF. CDR3 coding DNA: TGTGCCAGCAGCCAAGATCGGGCCAACACCATATATTTT.

This clonotype was seen at least ten times. This chain joins TRBV6-2 or TRBV6-3 and TRBJ1-6, with D possibly being TRBD1 (5 bases). This CDR3 spans 14 amino acids. The germline V gene has CDR1 MNHEY and CDR2 SVGEGT. V dropped 6 bases and J dropped 7 bases, with 13 bases sitting between them. The CDR3 sequence is CASSPGRRNSPLHF. Written as DNA, the CDR3 is TGTGCCAGCAGCCCGGGACGGCGAAATTCACCCCTCCACTTT.

In its sample, this clonotype was seen many times. This rearrangement joins TRBV30 to TRBJ1-1; no clear D. In germline, CDR1 is GTSNPN, CDR2 SVGIG (reference sequence). The CDR3 contains 13 residues. V was shortened by 3 bases and J by 1 base, with 9 bases between the two germline ends. The CDR3 region is CAWRAQENTEAFF. The CDR3 DNA sequence: TGTGCCTGGAGAGCTCAGGAGAACACTGAAGCTTTCTTT.

This clonotype was picked up many times. The CDR3: CASRGRGSRQETQYF. The CDR3 DNA follows: TGTGCCAGTAGAGGCCGAGGGAGCCGCCAAGAGACCCAGTACTTC. This chain joins TRBV19 and TRBJ2-5; D may be TRBD2 (5 bases). The V end lost 6 bases, the J end lost 1 base, and 15 bases lay between the germline ends. The germline V gene has CDR1 LNHDA and CDR2 SQIVND (reference sequence). The CDR3 runs 15 residues.

This clonotype was counted a few times. Germline and junction disagree at one end, which may indicate a read error. This chain joins TRBV5-1 and TRBJ2-5, with 7 bases aligning to TRBD1. The CDR3 runs to 14 residues. Germline V CDR1 and CDR2: SGHRS, YFSETQ. The CDR3 sequence is CASSLGTAQETQYF. The CDR3 DNA reads TGTGCCAGCAGCTTAGGGACAGCACAAGAGACCCAGTACTTC.

In this sample, this clonotype turned up a few times. V gene TRBV20-1 combines with J gene TRBJ1-3; TRBD1 aligns across 9 bases. After removal of 3 bases from V and 2 bases from J, the junction contained 2 bases not matched to a gene. Germline V CDR1 and CDR2: DFQATT, SNEGSKA (reference sequence). CDR3 length equals 14 residues. The CDR3 nucleotides are TGCAGTGCTAGGAGACAGGGGGCTGGAAACACCATATATTTT. It yields the protein CSARRQGAGNTIYF.